The 6 T cell receptor beta chains in this list originate from one sample, sequenced in a study of a mutant IDH1 vaccine in newly diagnosed glioma. These TCRs are of unknown antigen specificity. TCRdb keeps only in-frame clones here, not all; method: immunoSEQ multiplex PCR. This sample has around 41,000 clones, with 75% to 90% found just once. Stated time point: week 35, safety follow-up. Mutant IDH1 20-mer peptide, at 300 ug, made up each vaccine dose, with topical imiquimod. The specimen comprised PBMCs, sampled from a glioma patient whose treatment included an IDH1 peptide vaccine. The receptors shown here come from a man between 35 and 55 years old with glioma.

The rearrangement joins TRBV19 to TRBJ1-5; TRBD1 agrees at 7 bases. The CDR3 covers 14 residues. Germline V lookup: CDR1 LNHDA, CDR2 SQIVND (reference sequence). The J segment lost 0 bases and the V segment lost 7 bases, leaving 3 bases of the junction unmatched. CDR3 nucleotides: TGTGCCAGTACCCAGGGGGGTAGCAATCAGCCCCAGCATTTT. It specifies CASTQGGSNQPQHF.

This clone has only one observation. The chain uses TRBV30 and TRBJ1-1; D uncertain. The V end lost 1 base, the J end lost 0 bases, and 9 bases lay between the germline ends. Germline V gene lookup returns CDR1 GTSNPN and CDR2 SVGIG (reference sequence). The CDR3 runs 14 residues. CDR3 residues: CAWSELGLNTEAFF. The CDR3 DNA reads as TGTGCCTGGAGTGAGTTGGGCCTGAACACTGAAGCTTTCTTT.

This clone was observed once. The genes are TRBV28 and TRBJ2-2, with 7 bases lining up with TRBD2. V lost 7 bases, J lost 4 bases, and 3 bases stayed unmatched. The CDR3 extends over 13 amino acids. Germline V gene sequence: CDR1 MDHEN, CDR2 SYDVKM. The CDR3 reads CASTPGGTGELFF. DNA for the CDR3: TGTGCCAGCACCCCGGGGGGCACCGGGGAGCTGTTTTTT.

The chain uses TRBV27 and TRBJ2-7; 7 positions agree with TRBD1. This CDR3 region has 11 residues. V shed 6 bases, J shed 5 bases, and the junction held 1 base outside the gene matches. CDR1 MNHEY and CDR2 SMNVEV come from the germline V gene (reference sequence). CDR3 sequence: CASRQGNEQYV. For the CDR3, the DNA is TGTGCCAGCAGACAGGGGAACGAGCAGTACGTC.

The V call is TRBV4-1, the J call TRBJ1-2, with TRBD1 matching 9 bases. Germline-derived CDR1 and CDR2 are MGHRA and YSYEKL. This CDR3 is 15 amino acids long. Trimming removed 4 bases from V and 5 bases from J; junction bases left unmatched: 8. CDR3 nucleotides: TGCGCCAGCAGCCCCGCCCCCGGGACAGGGTATGGCTACACCTTC. Residues: CASSPAPGTGYGYTF.

The V gene is TRBV5-1, the J gene TRBJ2-2; maybe TRBD2 (6 bases). Germline assignment: CDR1 SGHRS and CDR2 YFSETQ. V lost 0 bases, J lost 0 bases, and 9 bases lay in between. This CDR3 has 16 amino acids. CDR3: CASSLAGGPNTGELFF. The CDR3 DNA sequence: TGCGCCAGCAGCTTGGCCGGGGGTCCGAACACCGGGGAGCTGTTTTTT.